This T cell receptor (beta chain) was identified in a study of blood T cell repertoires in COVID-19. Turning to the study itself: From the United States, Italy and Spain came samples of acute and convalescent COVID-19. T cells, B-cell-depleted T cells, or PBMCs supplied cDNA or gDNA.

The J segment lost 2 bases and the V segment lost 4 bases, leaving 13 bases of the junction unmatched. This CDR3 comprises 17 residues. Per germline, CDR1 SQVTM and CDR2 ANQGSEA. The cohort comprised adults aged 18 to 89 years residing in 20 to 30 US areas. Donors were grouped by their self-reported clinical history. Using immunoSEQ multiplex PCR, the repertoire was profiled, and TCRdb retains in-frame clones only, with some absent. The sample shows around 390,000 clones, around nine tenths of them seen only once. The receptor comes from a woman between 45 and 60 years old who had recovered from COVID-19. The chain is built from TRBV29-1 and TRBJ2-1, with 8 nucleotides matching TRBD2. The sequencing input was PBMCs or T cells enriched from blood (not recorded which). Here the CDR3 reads CSVVDPAGGGTYNEQFF. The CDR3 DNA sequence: TGCAGCGTTGTCGATCCCGCCGGGGGGGGTACCTACAATGAGCAGTTCTTC.